A selection of T cell receptor beta chains follows, all from one sample in a study of cytomegalovirus exposure and HLA in healthy donors. Assay: immunoSEQ multiplex PCR; the TCRdb copy retains only in-frame clones and omits some. The data hold 120,000 or so clones, with around four fifths observed a single time. Sequencing was performed on PBMCs. These receptors originate from a man aged 40-49 years in good health and CMV-seronegative. The CDR3 runs from the conserved cysteine through the conserved F or W. D genes are given only for firm matches. Part of the rows lack a size; the others show once, few, many or a class for expanded clones.

>TRBJ1-1|-|TRBV27|-
TGTGCCAGCAGTAGGGGGATAGGATTCGGCGACACTGAAGCTTTCTTT
CASSRGIGFGDTEAFF
>TRBJ2-1|-|TRBV5-1|-
TGCGCCAGCAGCTTGCAGGGATACAATGAGCAGTTCTTC
CASSLQGYNEQFF
>TRBJ2-5|-|TRBV5-1|-
TGCGCCAGCAGGAGTACACAGGGTTGGGGGGAGACCCAGTACTTC
CASRSTQGWGETQYF
>TRBJ1-3|TRBD1|TRBV27|-
TGTGCCAGCAGTCTATTATTCCCGGGACAGGACTTCCTTGGAAACACCATATATTTT
CASSLLFPGQDFLGNTIYF
>TRBJ1-1|-|TRBV7-6|-
TGTGCCAGCAGCTTAGTCAAATCTCGGGGGGGCGGAAATGGGTTGCAAGCTTTCTTT
CASSLVKSRGGGNGLQAFF
>TRBJ1-1|-|TRBV5-1|-
TGCGCCAGCAGCCTCGACAGGCCCGGCACTGAAGCTTTCTTT
CASSLDRPGTEAFF
>TRBJ2-3|TRBD2|TRBV7-2|-
TGTGCCAGCAGCTTAGTATTTAGCGGGAGGCGAAATACGCAGTATTTT
CASSLVFSGRRNTQYF
>TRBJ2-2|-|TRBV25-1|few
TGTGCCAGCAGTGACAGGCAGGGTGGGCTGTTTTTT
CASSDRQGGLFF
>TRBJ2-1|TRBD2|TRBV4-3|-
TGCGCCAGCAGCCTTGAAGGACTAGCGGGAGGGCCCTACAATGAGCAGTTCTTC
CASSLEGLAGGPYNEQFF
>TRBJ2-7|-|TRBV5-6|-
TGTGCCAGCAGCCGGAGAGCAGGGGTAAACGAGCAGTACTTC
CASSRRAGVNEQYF
>TRBJ1-1|-|TRBV7-9|-
TGTGCCAGCAGCTTTGGCGAAGGGGCCACTGAAGCTTTCTTT
CASSFGEGATEAFF
>TRBJ1-1|-|TRBV7-9|once
TGTGCCAGCAGCTTAGACGGGGTTGAAGCTTTCTTT
CASSLDGVEAFF
>TRBJ2-7|-|TRBV4-2|-
TGTGCCAGCAGCCAAGATCCCGGTGACGAGCAGTACTTC
CASSQDPGDEQYF
>TRBJ1-6|-|TRBV7-9|-
TGTGCCAGCAGCTTAGAGGTATGGGACATTGAAAATTCACCCCTCCACTTT
CASSLEVWDIENSPLHF
>TRBJ1-2|-|TRBV7-2|-
TGTGCCAGCAGCTTAGGATCAGGGGCGCGGGGCTACACCTTC
CASSLGSGARGYTF
>TRBJ2-1|TRBD1|TRBV7-7|-
TGTGCTAGCAGCTTACCACCGGGACAGGGGGCGCCCGATGAGCAGTTCTTC
CASSLPPGQGAPDEQFF
>TRBJ2-3|-|TRBV6-5|-
TGTGCCAGCAGACGCGATCCCGGGACAGATACGCAGTATTTT
CASRRDPGTDTQYF
>TRBJ1-6|TRBD1|TRBV7-2|-
TGTGCCAGCAGCTTCAACCCGGGACAGGGTAATTCACCCCTCCACTTT
CASSFNPGQGNSPLHF
>TRBJ2-6|TRBD1|TRBV5-1|-
TGCGCCAGCAGCAGGGACAGGGCCTCTGGGGCCAACGTCCTGACTTTC
CASSRDRASGANVLTF
>TRBJ2-7|TRBD2|TRBV28|-
TGTGCCAGCAGTGTAGGGACTAGCGGAGCCTACGAGCAGTACTTC
CASSVGTSGAYEQYF
>TRBJ1-1|-|TRBV25-1|few
TGTGCCAGCAGTCCAACAGGCGCGCTTGAAGCTTTCTTT
CASSPTGALEAFF
>TRBJ1-2|-|TRBV28|-
TGTGCCAGCGTACCCGGCGGGGACTATGGCTACACCTTC
CASVPGGDYGYTF
>TRBJ1-2|-|TRBV7-9|-
TGTGCCAGCAGCTTAGGGGAGGTCTATGGCTACACCTTC
CASSLGEVYGYTF
>TRBJ1-4|TRBD1|TRBV4-3|once
TGCGCCAGCAGCCAAGAGGGACAGGGGGCGAACGAAAAACTGTTTTTT
CASSQEGQGANEKLFF
>TRBJ1-5|TRBD1|TRBV27|-
TGTGCCAGCAGTTTCCGGACAGGGGTGGGGCAGCCCCAGCATTTT
CASSFRTGVGQPQHF
>TRBJ2-7|TRBD2|TRBV9|-
TGTGCCAGCAGCGAGAGCGGGAGAGGCTACGAGCAGTACTTC
CASSESGRGYEQYF
>TRBJ2-2|TRBD1|TRBV11-1|-
TGTGCCAGCAGCTCTTCCAGGGGGTCCGGGGAGCTGTTTTTT
CASSSSRGSGELFF
>TRBJ2-3|-|TRBV30|-
TGTGCCTGGAGTACCCGCGGGGCAGATACGCAGTATTTT
CAWSTRGADTQYF
>TRBJ1-2|-|TRBV6-5|-
TGTGCCAGCAGTGCAGAAACAGGGTTCGGCTACACCTTC
CASSAETGFGYTF
>TRBJ2-1|TRBD1|TRBV6-6|-
TGTGCCAGCAGTCAGGGGGCTCTGACCTACAATGAGCAGTTCTTC
CASSQGALTYNEQFF
>TRBJ2-1|TRBD1|TRBV5-1|-
TGCGCCAGCAGCTTCTCCGGGACAGGGAACAATGAGCAGTTCTTC
CASSFSGTGNNEQFF